The 12 T cell receptor beta chains listed next were all sequenced from one sample in a study of blood T cell repertoires in COVID-19 (dated by TCRdb to 2019 to 2021). Libraries were built with the immunoSEQ multiplex PCR assay. TCRdb holds this immuneACCESS table with in-frame rearrangements only. Some clones are missing; in checked studies, unresolved V genes explain under half, and the rest has no known cause. For this sample the table gives around 170,000 clones, of which under 90% were detected only once. Of the sample, approximately 8.4% is held by the ten largest clones. The sequenced material came from PBMCs or T cells enriched from blood (not recorded which). The receptor source for this set is a woman between 50 and 59 years old who had recovered from COVID-19.

The chain combines TRBV13 with TRBJ2-1; 11 nucleotides agree with TRBD2. Germline CDR1 and CDR2: PRHDT and FYEKMQ (reference sequence). The CDR3 runs 16 residues. With V trimmed by 5 bases and J by 4 bases, 7 bases remained unmatched. CDR3 in amino acids: CASSTEGTSGYNEQFF. The CDR3 nucleotides are TGTGCCAGCAGCACCGAGGGGACTAGCGGATACAATGAGCAGTTCTTC. The variable domain in full, completed from reference TRBV13 and TRBJ2-1, reads AAGVIQSPRHLIKEKRETATLKCYPIPRHDTVYWYQQGPGQDPQFLISFYEKMQSDKGSIPDRFSAQQFSDYHSELNMSSLELGDSALYFCASSTEGTSGYNEQFFGPGTRLTVL.

The chain recombines TRBV7-9 with TRBJ1-5; D call uncertain. CDR3 length equals 16 residues. Trimming cost V 1 base and J 3 bases, with 13 bases left between them. The germline CDR1 and CDR2 sequences are SEHNR and FQNEAQ (reference sequence). DNA of the CDR3: TGTGCCAGCAGCTTAGTATCCGTGGCCAACAATCAGCCCCAGCATTTT. This translates into CASSLVSVANNQPQHF.

The gene calls are TRBV28 and TRBJ1-4; D gene uncertain. Trimming shortened V by 5 bases and J by 5 bases, and 9 bases separated the two germline ends. CDR3 size: 13 residues. The V gene's germline CDR1 is MDHEN and CDR2 SYDVKM. For the CDR3, the DNA is TGTGCCAGCAGTCTGGGCGGGAATGAAAAACTGTTTTTT. This gives the protein CASSLGGNEKLFF.

The chain is built from TRBV4-3 and TRBJ2-2; no definite D call. The V end was cut by 0 bases, the J end by 6 bases, with 11 bases between. Germline-derived CDR1 and CDR2 are LGHNA and YSLEER. This CDR3 is built from 15 residues. CDR3 nucleotide sequence: TGCGCCAGCAGCCAAGAGGCAGTCCGGGCCGGGGAGCTGTTTTTT. Its protein product is CASSQEAVRAGELFF.

The genes are TRBV19 and TRBJ1-2; possible D gene TRBD1, 5 bases. Germline lookup yields CDR1 LNHDA and CDR2 SQIVND (reference sequence). There are 15 residues in the CDR3. V was shortened by 1 base and J by 4 bases, with 13 bases between the two germline ends. The CDR3 protein is CASSIALGGTYGYTF. The CDR3 coding sequence is TGTGCCAGTAGTATAGCCCTCGGAGGGACCTATGGCTACACCTTC.

A single count supports this clone. The gene calls are TRBV4-1 and TRBJ2-1, with TRBD2 matching 13 bases. V gave up 4 bases and J gave up 7 bases; unmatched junction bases: 10. The CDR3 runs 17 residues. Germline V gene lookup returns CDR1 MGHRA and CDR2 YSYEKL. In DNA form, the CDR3 reads TGCGCCAGCAGCCCAGACGGAGAACTAGCGGGGGGGAATGAGCAGTTCTTC. Amino acids: CASSPDGELAGGNEQFF.

The chain recombines TRBV11-2 with TRBJ1-1, with D possibly TRBD1 on 5 matching bases. The ends were cut back, 1 base at V and 10 bases at J, with 13 bases in the middle. CDR3 size: 13 residues. Germline CDR1 SGHAT, CDR2 FQNNGV. The CDR3 DNA is TGTGCCAGCAGCTTAGTAGGGGTAGATATAGCTTTCTTT. This sequence encodes CASSLVGVDIAFF.

The chain has TRBV27 and TRBJ2-1; 14 nucleotides agree with TRBD2. Germline V lookup: CDR1 MNHEY, CDR2 SMNVEV (reference sequence). Losses at the gene ends were 6 bases for V and 1 base for J; bases not matched to a gene: 17. CDR3 length equals 21 residues. The CDR3 DNA is TGTGCCAGCAGCCGAACCCGTTCCGGGACTAGCGGGAGTACGTCCTACAATGAGCAGTTCTTC. Protein: CASSRTRSGTSGSTSYNEQFF.

V is TRBV7-2 and J is TRBJ1-1; a possible D gene is TRBD1 (5 bases). The V end was cut by 1 base, the J end by 10 bases, with 16 bases between. Germline assignment: CDR1 SGHTA and CDR2 FQGNSA. The CDR3 has 14 amino acids. CDR3 region: CASSLEQATLRAFF. CDR3 sequence (DNA): TGTGCCAGCAGCTTAGAACAGGCAACCCTTAGAGCTTTCTTT.

This sequence joins TRBV19 and TRBJ2-5; 11 nucleotides align to TRBD2. The V gene end was trimmed by 6 bases and the J gene end by 3 bases; junction bases not matched to a gene: 9. The germline V gene encodes CDR1 LNHDA and CDR2 SQIVND (reference sequence). This CDR3 region has 16 residues. CDR3 amino acids: CASSYRLAGLEETQYF. In nucleotides, the CDR3 is TGTGCCAGTAGCTACAGACTAGCGGGGCTCGAAGAGACCCAGTACTTC. The complete variable domain, with remaining parts taken from reference TRBV19 and TRBJ2-5, reads DGGITQSPKYLFRKEGQNVTLSCEQNLNHDAMYWYRQDPGQGLRLIYYSQIVNDFQKGDIAEGYSVSREKKESFPLTVTSAQKNPTAFYLCASSYRLAGLEETQYFGPGTRLLVL.

The rearrangement uses TRBV2 and TRBJ1-5, with D tentatively TRBD1 (6 bases). There are 14 residues in the CDR3. From germline, CDR1 is SNHLY and CDR2 FYNNEI. The V gene lost 6 bases and the J gene lost 1 base, with 10 bases spanning the gap. The CDR3: CASSRDKSNQPQHF. CDR3 sequence (DNA): TGTGCCAGCAGCCGGGACAAAAGCAATCAGCCCCAGCATTTT.

In this sample, this clone turned up a few times. The chain uses TRBV29-1 and TRBJ1-4, with TRBD1 matching 11 bases. Trimming took 5 bases from V and 8 from J; bases not matched to a gene: 7. Germline-derived CDR1 and CDR2 are SQVTM and ANQGSEA. The CDR3 is 14 amino acids. As DNA, the CDR3 is TGCAGCGTTTACGGGACAGGGGGTGGAGAAAAACTGTTTTTT. Protein: CSVYGTGGGEKLFF. Looking up the rest from reference TRBV29-1 and TRBJ1-4 gives the full variable domain: SAVISQKPSRDICQRGTSLTIQCQVDSQVTMMFWYRQQPGQSLTLIATANQGSEATYESGFVIDKFPISRPNLTFSTLTVSNMSPEDSSIYLCSVYGTGGGEKLFFGSGTQLSVL.